Below, 10 T cell receptor beta chains from the same sample are listed, as sequenced in a study of T cells in Graves' hyperthyroidism and ophthalmopathy. Amplification of TCR beta CDR3 regions was performed using RNA transcripts as template. In the first-round RT-PCR of the TCR CDR3, the HTBI primer set was used. TCRdb redid the calling of the multiplex PCR reads with MiXCR, one entry per CDR3 protein. The sample has around 760,000 distinct CDR3 sequences, under 45% seen once. The specimen sequenced was blood. These receptors were collected from a middle-aged woman with Graves' hyperthyroidism.

This clonotype was picked up many times. The chain is built from TRBV7-2 and TRBJ1-2; 8 nucleotides match TRBD1. J lost 3 bases, V lost 5 bases, and 5 bases had no gene match. Germline CDR1 reads SGHTA; CDR2 reads FQGNSA. This CDR3 is 14 amino acids long. CDR3 in amino acids: CASSQQQGDYGYTF. CDR3 bases: TGTGCCAGCAGCCAACAACAGGGGGACTATGGCTACACCTTC.

The chain carries TRBV6-1 and TRBJ1-1; D gene ambiguous. Looked up from germline, CDR1 is MNHNS and CDR2 is SASEGT. Between the trimmed V and J ends, which lost 7 bases and 1 base, there was a span of 13 bases. The CDR3 is 14 residues long. CDR3 sequence: CASTGIEGNTEAFF. For the CDR3, the DNA is TGTGCCAGCACGGGAATCGAGGGGAACACTGAAGCTTTCTTT.

This clonotype showed up just once. V is TRBV29-1 and J is TRBJ1-1; TRBD1 agrees at 8 bases. With 8 bases clipped from V and 3 bases from J, the junction kept 11 bases outside the gene matches. CDR1 SQVTM and CDR2 ANQGSEA come from the germline V gene. The CDR3 length is 14 residues. The CDR3 spells CSLVSGGMDTEAFF. As DNA, the CDR3 is TGCAGCTTAGTCTCAGGGGGCATGGACACTGAAGCTTTCTTT.

This clonotype came up many times. The chain couples TRBV2 to TRBJ1-5; D may be TRBD1 (5 bases). This CDR3 region has 15 residues. Germline CDR1 reads SNHLY; CDR2 reads FYNNEI. V was pared by 6 bases and J by 1 base, with 13 bases between. The CDR3 sequence is CASSAGPQSNQPQHF. In nucleotides, the CDR3 is TGTGCCAGCAGCGCGGGACCTCAGAGCAATCAGCCCCAGCATTTT.

This clonotype was seen at least ten times. DNA for the CDR3: TGCGCCAGCAGCATACACGGCAATCAGCCCCAGCATTTT. It yields the protein CASSIHGNQPQHF. This chain links TRBV10-2 with TRBJ1-5; D is uncertain. CDR3 length: 13 residues. The germline CDR1 and CDR2 sequences are WSHSY and SAAADI. Trimming cost V 6 bases and J 2 bases, with 8 bases left between them.

V usage is TRBV10-3 and J usage is TRBJ2-5; 9 positions agree with TRBD1. J was trimmed by 5 bases and V by 4 bases; bases with no gene match: 11. CDR1 is ENHRY, CDR2 SYGVKD, per germline. The CDR3 loop spans 16 amino acids. CDR3 coding DNA: TGTGCCATCAGTGTTGCCGGGACAGGGCTTAAGGAGACCCAGTACTTC. Its protein is CAISVAGTGLKETQYF.

This clonotype has ten or more counts. A junction end diverges from the germline sequence, so it may reflect a read error. This chain joins TRBV6-5 and TRBJ2-5; D is unclear. CDR1 and CDR2 from the germline V gene are MNHEY and SVGAGI. The CDR3 has 12 amino acids. The chain's CDR3 is CASSNNHETQYF. The CDR3 nucleotides are TGTGCCAGCAGTAACAACCACGAGACCCAGTACTTC.

The V and J genes are TRBV7-2 and TRBJ1-1; D unresolved. The CDR3 is 13 residues long. Trimming took 5 bases from V and 6 from J, leaving 13 bases between them. Germline V gives CDR1 SGHTA, CDR2 FQGNSA. The CDR3 coding sequence is TGTGCCAGCAGCCACCGAAGTAAGCCTGAAGCTTTCTTT. It is translated as CASSHRSKPEAFF. Full variable domain (missing parts from reference TRBV7-2 and TRBJ1-1): GAGVSQSPSNKVTEKGKDVELRCDPISGHTALYWYRQSLGQGLEFLIYFQGNSAPDKSGLPSDRFSAERTGGSVSTLTIQRTQQEDSAVYLCASSHRSKPEAFFGQGTRLTVV.

V usage is TRBV7-8 and J usage is TRBJ2-5; D gene uncertain. Per germline, CDR1 SGHVS and CDR2 FQNEAQ. This CDR3 spans 16 amino acids. The germline V and J ends were trimmed by 5 bases and 2 bases, with 18 bases remaining between them. CDR3 loop: CASSVLGGLPQETQYF. For the CDR3, the DNA is TGTGCCAGCAGCGTTTTAGGTGGTCTCCCTCAAGAGACCCAGTACTTC.

This clonotype was recorded at least ten times. This chain links TRBV5-1 with TRBJ1-2, with D possibly TRBD1 on 6 matching bases. The CDR3 is made up of 14 amino acids. Germline V gives CDR1 SGHRS, CDR2 YFSETQ. V was pared by 0 bases and J by 4 bases, with 10 bases between. The CDR3 sequence is CASSLEQGSYGYTF. For the CDR3, the DNA is TGCGCCAGCAGCTTGGAGCAGGGGAGCTATGGCTACACCTTC.